This is a list of T cell receptor beta chains from one sample in a study of blood T cell repertoires in COVID-19. Sequencing used immunoSEQ multiplex PCR; TCRdb keeps in-frame clones, though not all of them. The data hold under 200,000 clones, with roughly nine tenths observed a single time. Input material: PBMCs or T cells enriched from blood (not recorded which). These receptor sequences come from a woman aged 18-35 years who had recovered from COVID-19. CDR3s include the opening cysteine and the closing phenylalanine or tryptophan. Each record gives: clone size, J gene, V gene, CDR3 length, CDR3 protein. Size tells how often a clone was seen (once, few, many) or the class of an expanded clone, and some rows leave it out.

NA	TRBJ2-7	TRBV6-5	15	CASSPNRDTTYEQYF
NA	TRBJ1-1	TRBV5-1	15	CASSLLSGEGTEAFF
once	TRBJ2-3	TRBV7-8	18	CASSPSRASGGKTDTQYF
NA	TRBJ1-1	TRBV5-1	14	CASSLAFLNTEAFF
NA	TRBJ2-5	TRBV5-4	16	CASSLTIVQNQGTQYF
NA	TRBJ1-6	TRBV4-1	15	CASTAPPGRNSPLHF
once	TRBJ1-1	TRBV19	16	CASSIGLDRGNTEAFF
NA	TRBJ1-2	TRBV5-6	15	CASRPQGGANYGYTF
few	TRBJ1-2	TRBV27	14	CASTPLGGAGGYTF
NA	TRBJ1-2	TRBV29-1	12	CSVEGQVYGYTF
once	TRBJ2-1	TRBV18	18	CASSPRKTGGLSYNEQFF
few	TRBJ2-2	TRBV19	14	CASRDRGRIGELFF
NA	TRBJ2-7	TRBV28	15	CASSGGQGITYEQYF
few	TRBJ2-7	TRBV7-9	14	CASSLAGTAYEQYF
NA	TRBJ2-5	TRBV28	14	CASSPGASRETQYF
NA	TRBJ2-7	TRBV12-5	15	CASGLVGSGFHEQYF
NA	TRBJ2-2	TRBV28	16	CASRFPGQENTGELFF
NA	TRBJ2-2	TRBV6-5	14	CASSYGSGTGELFF
NA	TRBJ1-6	TRBV9	17	CASSKRDRDFSNSPLHF
few	TRBJ2-7	TRBV10-3	12	CAISETAYEQYF
NA	TRBJ2-3	TRBV7-2	16	CASSLRGRGGTDTQYF
NA	TRBJ2-3	TRBV14	13	CASSQSQGDTQYF
NA	TRBJ2-1	TRBV24-1	13	CATRRGGLGEQFF
NA	TRBJ1-5	TRBV28	14	CASSLVAGGQPQHF
NA	TRBJ1-1	TRBV11-2	13	CASSLRQNTEAFF
NA	TRBJ2-7	TRBV18	13	CASSPQGANEQYF
NA	TRBJ1-2	TRBV3-1/TRBV3-2	14	CASSGDGVPYGYTF
once	TRBJ2-7	TRBV6-6	12	CASRTDGDEQYF
NA	TRBJ2-3	TRBV10-3	17	CAISDPRQGISTDTQYF
many	TRBJ2-1	TRBV3-1/TRBV3-2	14	CASSLRGAYNEQFF
once	TRBJ1-2	TRBV24-1	12	CATSEGGTAHFF
NA	TRBJ1-2	TRBV21-1	15	CASSLGQGSNYGYTF
NA	TRBJ1-4	TRBV28	12	CATTTGSEKLFF
NA	TRBJ1-2	TRBV5-1	13	CASSEDSYYGYTF
NA	TRBJ2-1	TRBV7-2	18	CASSLVWDLAGAYNEQFF
NA	TRBJ1-2	TRBV5-4	14	CASSLEGRDYGYTF
NA	TRBJ2-7	TRBV5-1	15	CASSSVQGPLGEQYF
NA	TRBJ2-7	TRBV5-1	12	CASSFNRDEQYF
once	TRBJ2-7	TRBV5-1	14	CASSPGQGGDEQYF
NA	TRBJ2-5	TRBV6-6	12	CASGVSKETQYF
NA	TRBJ1-3	TRBV7-9	16	CASSLDESRGGDRGFF
NA	TRBJ2-3	TRBV3-1/TRBV3-2	16	CASSQTDRKGADTQYF